This TCR beta chain was captured by sequencing in a study of cytomegalovirus exposure and HLA in healthy donors. This CDR3 spans 15 amino acids. Germline lookup yields CDR1 MGHDK and CDR2 SYGVNS. J was trimmed by 6 bases and V by 5 bases; bases with no gene match: 13. In regard to this clone: Its antigen is undetermined.

The study's findings and limits: Analysis performed later found under 20,000 TCR beta sequences associated with HLA alleles at 0.05 false discovery rate. Some TCR beta chains (roughly 150 of them) were listed as cytomegalovirus-associated. Reported results showed that the classifier diagnosed cytomegalovirus status with high specificity and sensitivity. In vitro work confirmed that a few CMV-associated chains recognize CMV antigens.

Use of 60 Vbeta and 13 Jbeta primers characterized the PCR. Profiled with immunoSEQ multiplex PCR; TCRdb holds only in-frame clones, not every one. The sample includes approximately 200,000 clones, roughly four fifths of them seen just once. Material: PBMCs. The sequence derives from a man under 40 in good health and CMV-seronegative. The rearrangement joins TRBV25-1 to TRBJ2-7, with 7 nucleotides matching TRBD2. The CDR3 reads CASSRAVLPGGEQYF. In nucleotides, the CDR3 is TGTGCCAGCAGTCGGGCAGTCCTTCCGGGGGGCGAGCAGTACTTC.